These T cell receptor beta chains were read from a single sample in a study of CD8+ T cells in alopecia areata. The data were produced by immunoSEQ multiplex PCR, yet TCRdb's version contains in-frame clones alone and is incomplete. This table holds about 150,000 clones, about three fifths found once. The material was CD4+ T cells sorted from blood, obtained at week 4, from a patient treated with tofacitinib. The receptors were gathered from a human donor with alopecia areata. CDR3s include the opening cysteine and the closing phenylalanine or tryptophan. The D gene is left open where the match is weak. Expanded clones get a size class; other rows say once, few or many, or leave the size out.

j_gene: TRBJ2-7; abundance: once; d_gene: .; v_gene: TRBV7-2; CDR3aa: CASSLAQDTYEQYF; CDR3nt: TGTGCCAGCAGCTTAGCTCAGGATACCTACGAGCAGTACTTC
j_gene: TRBJ1-5; abundance: .; d_gene: .; v_gene: TRBV5-6; CDR3aa: CASSAVLSNQPQHF; CDR3nt: TGTGCCAGCAGCGCGGTCCTTAGCAATCAGCCCCAGCATTTT
j_gene: TRBJ2-7; abundance: .; d_gene: .; v_gene: TRBV7-2; CDR3aa: CASSLIPDSSYEQYF; CDR3nt: TGTGCCAGCAGCTTGATTCCCGATTCCTCCTACGAGCAGTACTTC
j_gene: TRBJ2-6; abundance: .; d_gene: .; v_gene: TRBV7-3; CDR3aa: CASSPQISGANVLTF; CDR3nt: TGTGCCAGCAGCCCACAGATTTCTGGGGCCAACGTCCTGACTTTC
j_gene: TRBJ1-2; abundance: .; d_gene: TRBD1; v_gene: TRBV29-1; CDR3aa: CSVEDRGHGGYTF; CDR3nt: TGCAGCGTTGAAGACAGGGGGCATGGTGGCTACACCTTC
j_gene: TRBJ1-2; abundance: .; d_gene: .; v_gene: TRBV2; CDR3aa: CASTREQFNYGYTF; CDR3nt: TGTGCCAGCACCAGGGAACAGTTTAACTATGGCTACACCTTC
j_gene: TRBJ1-2; abundance: .; d_gene: .; v_gene: TRBV7-8; CDR3aa: CASSYRVPAGYGYTF; CDR3nt: TGTGCCAGCAGCTACAGGGTTCCCGCAGGCTATGGCTACACCTTC
j_gene: TRBJ2-5; abundance: .; d_gene: TRBD2; v_gene: TRBV9; CDR3aa: CASSPAGTTQETQYF; CDR3nt: TGTGCCAGCAGCCCAGCGGGGACCACCCAAGAGACCCAGTACTTC
j_gene: TRBJ2-7; abundance: .; d_gene: TRBD1; v_gene: TRBV5-1; CDR3aa: CASSLARGGEYEQYF; CDR3nt: TGCGCCAGCAGCTTGGCCAGAGGGGGCGAGTACGAGCAGTACTTC
j_gene: TRBJ2-5; abundance: .; d_gene: .; v_gene: TRBV15; CDR3aa: CATSPMGTGETQYF; CDR3nt: TGTGCCACCAGCCCGATGGGGACTGGGGAGACCCAGTACTTC
j_gene: TRBJ1-6; abundance: once; d_gene: TRBD1; v_gene: TRBV9; CDR3aa: CASSAYRGRFNSPLHF; CDR3nt: TGTGCCAGCAGCGCCTACAGGGGCCGGTTTAATTCACCCCTCCACTTT
j_gene: TRBJ1-1; abundance: .; d_gene: .; v_gene: TRBV7-9; CDR3aa: CASSPIGAAHTEAFF; CDR3nt: TGTGCCAGCAGCCCCATCGGGGCCGCTCATACTGAAGCTTTCTTT
j_gene: TRBJ1-1; abundance: .; d_gene: .; v_gene: TRBV5-1; CDR3aa: CASSESRNTEAFF; CDR3nt: TGCGCCAGCAGCGAATCCCGGAACACTGAAGCTTTCTTT
j_gene: TRBJ1-3; abundance: .; d_gene: .; v_gene: TRBV6-5; CDR3aa: CASSYGPPGNTIYF; CDR3nt: TGTGCCAGCAGTTACGGACCACCTGGAAACACCATATATTTT
j_gene: TRBJ2-7; abundance: .; d_gene: .; v_gene: TRBV7-9; CDR3aa: CASSLAGGWHEQYF; CDR3nt: TGTGCCAGCAGCTTAGCAGGCGGGTGGCACGAGCAGTACTTC
j_gene: TRBJ2-1; abundance: .; d_gene: .; v_gene: TRBV1; CDR3aa: CTSSPAEYNEQFF; CDR3nt: TGCACCAGCAGCCCCGCTGAGTACAATGAGCAGTTCTTC
j_gene: TRBJ1-1; abundance: .; d_gene: .; v_gene: TRBV4-2; CDR3aa: CASSQEVGQNTEAFF; CDR3nt: TGTGCCAGCAGCCAAGAGGTAGGACAGAACACTGAAGCTTTCTTT
j_gene: TRBJ2-5; abundance: .; d_gene: TRBD2; v_gene: TRBV25-1; CDR3aa: CASRRAGVETQYF; CDR3nt: TGTGCCAGCCGGAGGGCGGGGGTAGAGACCCAGTACTTC
j_gene: TRBJ1-2; abundance: .; d_gene: TRBD1; v_gene: TRBV9; CDR3aa: CASSITTGRDGYTF; CDR3nt: TGTGCCAGCAGCATAACGACAGGGAGGGATGGCTACACCTTC
j_gene: TRBJ1-1; abundance: .; d_gene: TRBD1; v_gene: TRBV9; CDR3aa: CASSAMTGHNTEAFF; CDR3nt: TGTGCCAGCAGCGCGATGACAGGGCACAACACTGAAGCTTTCTTT
j_gene: TRBJ2-1; abundance: .; d_gene: .; v_gene: TRBV5-6; CDR3aa: CASSFYNEQFF; CDR3nt: TGTGCCAGCAGCTTCTACAATGAGCAGTTCTTC
j_gene: TRBJ1-2; abundance: few; d_gene: .; v_gene: TRBV30; CDR3aa: CAWSVQGGYTF; CDR3nt: TGTGCCTGGAGTGTACAGGGCGGCTACACCTTC
j_gene: TRBJ2-4; abundance: .; d_gene: TRBD1; v_gene: TRBV4-2; CDR3aa: CASSAGQGIVQYF; CDR3nt: TGTGCCAGCAGCGCGGGACAGGGAATCGTTCAGTACTTC
j_gene: TRBJ2-1; abundance: .; d_gene: .; v_gene: TRBV27; CDR3aa: CASSFGRGVYNEQFF; CDR3nt: TGTGCCAGCAGTTTTGGCAGGGGAGTCTACAATGAGCAGTTCTTC
j_gene: TRBJ2-7; abundance: .; d_gene: .; v_gene: TRBV18; CDR3aa: CASSPPRVYEQYF; CDR3nt: TGTGCCAGCTCACCACCCAGGGTCTACGAGCAGTACTTC
j_gene: TRBJ2-2; abundance: .; d_gene: .; v_gene: TRBV5-1; CDR3aa: CASSLGQHTGELFF; CDR3nt: TGCGCCAGCAGCTTGGGGCAGCACACCGGGGAGCTGTTTTTT
j_gene: TRBJ1-2; abundance: once; d_gene: .; v_gene: TRBV6-6; CDR3aa: CASSNYGYTF; CDR3nt: TGTGCCAGCAGTAACTATGGCTACACCTTC
j_gene: TRBJ2-7; abundance: few; d_gene: .; v_gene: TRBV2; CDR3aa: CASHRDGETYEQYF; CDR3nt: TGTGCCAGTCACCGGGACGGAGAGACCTACGAGCAGTACTTC
j_gene: TRBJ1-2; abundance: .; d_gene: .; v_gene: TRBV30; CDR3aa: CAWSVQGGGYTF; CDR3nt: TGTGCCTGGAGTGTACAAGGGGGAGGCTACACCTTC
j_gene: TRBJ1-1; abundance: .; d_gene: .; v_gene: TRBV6-5; CDR3aa: CASRTSRNTEAFF; CDR3nt: TGTGCCAGCCGTACTTCCAGGAACACTGAAGCTTTCTTT
j_gene: TRBJ1-1; abundance: .; d_gene: .; v_gene: TRBV9; CDR3aa: CASSVNSGGRAFF; CDR3nt: TGTGCCAGCAGCGTAAACTCGGGAGGGAGAGCTTTCTTT
j_gene: TRBJ2-1; abundance: .; d_gene: TRBD2; v_gene: TRBV10-3; CDR3aa: CAISEAGDEQFF; CDR3nt: TGTGCCATCAGTGAAGCGGGGGATGAGCAGTTCTTC